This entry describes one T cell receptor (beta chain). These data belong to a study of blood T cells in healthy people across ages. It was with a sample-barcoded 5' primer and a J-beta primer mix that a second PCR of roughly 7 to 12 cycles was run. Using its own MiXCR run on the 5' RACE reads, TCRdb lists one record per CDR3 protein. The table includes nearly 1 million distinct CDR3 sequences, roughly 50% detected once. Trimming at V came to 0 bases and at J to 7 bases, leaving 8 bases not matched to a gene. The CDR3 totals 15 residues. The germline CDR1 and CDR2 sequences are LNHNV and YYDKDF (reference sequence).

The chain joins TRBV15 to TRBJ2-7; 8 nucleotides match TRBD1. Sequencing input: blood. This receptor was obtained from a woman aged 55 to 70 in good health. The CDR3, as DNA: TGTGCCACCAGCAGAGATCGGACAGGGACGAATGAGCAGTACTTC. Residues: CATSRDRTGTNEQYF.